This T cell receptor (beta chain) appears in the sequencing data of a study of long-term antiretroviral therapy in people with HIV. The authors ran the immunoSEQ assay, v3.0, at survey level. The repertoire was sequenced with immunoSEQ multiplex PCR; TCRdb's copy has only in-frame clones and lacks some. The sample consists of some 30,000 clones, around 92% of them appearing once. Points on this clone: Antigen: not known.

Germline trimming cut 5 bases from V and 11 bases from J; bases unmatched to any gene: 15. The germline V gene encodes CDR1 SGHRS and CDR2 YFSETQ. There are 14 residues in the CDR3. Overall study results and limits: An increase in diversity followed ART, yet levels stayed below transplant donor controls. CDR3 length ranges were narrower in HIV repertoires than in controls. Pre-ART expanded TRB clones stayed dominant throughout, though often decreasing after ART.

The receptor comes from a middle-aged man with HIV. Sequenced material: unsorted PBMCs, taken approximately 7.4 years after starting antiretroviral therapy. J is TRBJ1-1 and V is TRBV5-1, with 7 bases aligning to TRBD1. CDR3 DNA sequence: TGCGCCAGCAGGGGACAGAATAACGACCCTGTTGCTTTCTTT. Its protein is CASRGQNNDPVAFF.